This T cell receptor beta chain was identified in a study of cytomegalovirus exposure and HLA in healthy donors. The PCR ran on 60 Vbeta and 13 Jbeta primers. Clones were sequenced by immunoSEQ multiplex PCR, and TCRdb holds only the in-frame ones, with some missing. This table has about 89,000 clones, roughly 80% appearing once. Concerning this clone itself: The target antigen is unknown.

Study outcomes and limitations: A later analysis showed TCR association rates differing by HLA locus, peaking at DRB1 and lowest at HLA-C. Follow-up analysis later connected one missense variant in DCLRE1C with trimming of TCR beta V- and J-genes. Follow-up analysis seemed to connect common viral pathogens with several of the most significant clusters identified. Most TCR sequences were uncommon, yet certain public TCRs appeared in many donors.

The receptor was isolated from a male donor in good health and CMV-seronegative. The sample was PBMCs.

CDR3: CASSSSGSYTDTQYF. The CDR3 DNA sequence: TGTGCCAGCAGCTCAAGCGGGAGTTACACAGATACGCAGTATTTT. The V gene is TRBV7-9, the J gene TRBJ2-3; TRBD2 matches at 8 bases. The CDR3 is 15 residues long. V was clipped by 4 bases and J by 2 bases; unmatched bases: 5. CDR1 and CDR2 from the germline V gene are SEHNR and FQNEAQ (reference sequence).